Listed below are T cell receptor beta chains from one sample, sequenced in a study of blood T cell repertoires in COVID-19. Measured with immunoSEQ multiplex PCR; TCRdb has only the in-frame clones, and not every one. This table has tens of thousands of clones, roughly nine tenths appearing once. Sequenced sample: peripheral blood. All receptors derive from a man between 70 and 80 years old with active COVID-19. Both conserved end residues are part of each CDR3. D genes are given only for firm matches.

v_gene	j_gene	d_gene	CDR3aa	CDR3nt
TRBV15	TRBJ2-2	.	CATSRAEGWAGELFF	TGTGCCACCAGCAGAGCGGAGGGATGGGCCGGGGAGCTGTTTTTT
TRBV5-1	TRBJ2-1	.	CASSLGGHPYNEQFF	TGCGCCAGCAGCTTGGGGGGACACCCCTACAATGAGCAGTTCTTC
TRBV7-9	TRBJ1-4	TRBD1	CASSPGQAATNEKLFF	TGTGCCAGCAGCCCTGGACAGGCTGCAACTAATGAAAAACTGTTTTTT
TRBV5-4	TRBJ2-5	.	CASSIGGWSETQYF	TGTGCCAGCAGCATAGGAGGTTGGTCAGAGACCCAGTACTTC
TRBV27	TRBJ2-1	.	CASSTERTTQFF	TGTGCCAGCAGCACCGAGAGGACTACTCAGTTCTTC
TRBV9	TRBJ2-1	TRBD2	CASSLPSGTYNEQFF	TGTGCCAGCAGCCTACCAAGCGGGACCTACAATGAGCAGTTCTTC
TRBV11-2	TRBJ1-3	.	CASSSGLGGGSGNTIYF	TGTGCCAGCAGCTCGGGCCTCGGGGGAGGCTCTGGAAACACCATATATTTT
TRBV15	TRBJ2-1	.	CATSRVRTGNEQFF	TGTGCCACCAGCAGAGTTCGCACAGGCAATGAGCAGTTCTTC
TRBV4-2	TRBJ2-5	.	CASSPTPSGAQETQYF	TGTGCCAGCAGCCCCACCCCAAGCGGAGCACAAGAGACCCAGTACTTC
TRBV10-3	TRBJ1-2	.	CAISEFHLGGPYGYTF	TGTGCCATCAGTGAGTTTCATTTAGGAGGTCCCTATGGCTACACCTTC
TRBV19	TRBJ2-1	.	CASNKGLSSRNEQFF	TGTGCCAGTAACAAGGGACTCTCATCCCGTAATGAGCAGTTCTTC
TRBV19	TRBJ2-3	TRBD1	CASHWGQGGTDTQYF	TGTGCCAGCCATTGGGGACAGGGGGGCACAGATACGCAGTATTTT
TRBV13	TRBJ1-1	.	CASSLGRRPTEAFF	TGTGCCAGCAGCTTAGGTCGGAGGCCCACTGAAGCTTTCTTT